This TCR beta chain was obtained from a study of OX40 agonist ivuxolimab in advanced cancers. This clone has a single count. Its antigen remains unidentified. The assay was immunoSEQ multiplex PCR, and TCRdb's table has in-frame clones only and misses some. Of roughly 80,000 clones in the sample, 75% to 90% were seen once. Germline values: CDR1 SGHTA, CDR2 FQGNSA. V was clipped by 4 bases and J by 2 bases; unmatched bases: 11. This CDR3 has 16 residues. General study points: It was also the case that some nonresponders had low normalized T-cell clonal expansion.

The input for sequencing was CD4+ or CD8+ T cells sorted from blood, taken in a trial of the OX40 agonist ivuxolimab. The V call is TRBV7-2, the J call TRBJ2-7; TRBD1 aligns across 7 bases. The sequence derives from an adult with an advanced solid tumor such as melanoma, head and neck, liver or kidney cancer. CDR3 nucleotides: TGTGCCAGCAGCTCAAGGACCGGGACAGCTGCCTACGAGCAGTACTTC. It specifies CASSSRTGTAAYEQYF.